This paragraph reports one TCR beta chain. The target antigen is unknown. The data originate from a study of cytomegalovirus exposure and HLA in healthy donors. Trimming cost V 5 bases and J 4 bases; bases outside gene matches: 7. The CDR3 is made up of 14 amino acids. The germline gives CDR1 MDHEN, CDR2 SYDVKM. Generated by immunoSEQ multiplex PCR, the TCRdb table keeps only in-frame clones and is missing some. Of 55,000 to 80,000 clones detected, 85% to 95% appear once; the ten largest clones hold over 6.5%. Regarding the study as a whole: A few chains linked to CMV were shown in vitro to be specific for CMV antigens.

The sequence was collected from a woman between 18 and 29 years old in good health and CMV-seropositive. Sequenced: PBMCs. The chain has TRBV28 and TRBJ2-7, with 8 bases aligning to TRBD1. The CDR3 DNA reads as TGTGCCAGCAGTAAACCGGGACAGGTTTACGAGCAGTACTTC. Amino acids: CASSKPGQVYEQYF.